The source of this T cell receptor beta chain is a study of radiation and T cells in renal cell carcinoma. Study-wide points: Baseline intratumoral clonotype presence is unknown without pretreatment biopsies. From baseline, blood top tumor clonotypes peaked at 2 weeks post-radiation.

This clone was recorded once. Its antigen is unknown. The data were produced by immunoSEQ multiplex PCR, yet TCRdb's version contains in-frame clones alone and is incomplete. Here the sample spans 30,000 to 40,000 clones, around 85% being singletons. This CDR3 has 14 amino acids. The V and J ends lost 3 bases and 9 bases respectively, with 17 bases between them. From germline, CDR1 is MGHDK and CDR2 SYGVNS. Time point in this sample: blood 4 weeks post-SBRT, at nephrectomy. Treatment: 15 Gy SBRT to primary tumor, nephrectomy 4 weeks later. Nephrectomy followed 15 Gy stereotactic body radiation by 4 weeks. Radiation-treated patients gave blood at baseline, week 2 and week 4.

Material: blood, obtained from a patient whose treatment included radiotherapy and nephrectomy. The source of this sequence is a man aged 55 to 70 with renal cell carcinoma. The chain couples TRBV25-1 to TRBJ2-5; D remains unclear. The CDR3 bases are TGTGCCAGCAGTGAGCCCCGTCCTGGGAAGGCCCAGTACTTC. Residues: CASSEPRPGKAQYF.